One and the same sample provided the 30 T cell receptor beta chains below, sequenced in a study of cytomegalovirus exposure and HLA in healthy donors. PCR primers comprised 60 Vbeta and 13 Jbeta primers. Here immunoSEQ multiplex PCR was the method, and the copy in TCRdb shows in-frame clones only, minus some. The repertoire has about 170,000 clones, roughly 83% of them found once; the top ten carry less than 2.5%. The sample taken for sequencing was PBMCs. All receptors come from a woman aged 45-65 years in good health and CMV-seronegative.

The rearrangement uses TRBV4-3 and TRBJ1-1; tentative D call: TRBD1 (5 bases). Looked up from germline, CDR1 is LGHNA and CDR2 is YSLEER. This CDR3 has 16 amino acids. V lost 4 bases, J lost 0 bases, and 15 bases lay in between. DNA of the CDR3: TGCGCCAGCAGCCCCCGAAGACAGCTAATGAACACTGAAGCTTTCTTT. Amino acid sequence: CASSPRRQLMNTEAFF.

J is TRBJ1-5 and V is TRBV2; possible D gene TRBD1, 5 bases. V lost 8 bases and J 4 bases, leaving 15 bases between the germline ends. This CDR3 contains 14 residues. Germline CDR1 and CDR2: SNHLY and FYNNEI. The CDR3 is CASSGGAMNQPQHF. The DNA of the CDR3 is TGTGCCAGCTCAGGAGGGGCCATGAATCAGCCCCAGCATTTT. Looking up the rest from reference TRBV2 and TRBJ1-5 gives the full variable domain: EPEVTQTPSHQVTQMGQEVILRCVPISNHLYFYWYRQILGQKVEFLVSFYNNEISEKSEIFDDQFSVERPDGSNFTLKIRSTKLEDSAMYFCASSGGAMNQPQHFGDGTRLSIL.

The rearrangement joins TRBV18 to TRBJ2-2; D possibly corresponds to TRBD1 (5 bases). Germline lookup yields CDR1 KGHSH and CDR2 LQKENI. V lost 0 bases, J lost 6 bases, and 5 bases lay in between. CDR3 length: 13 amino acids. The CDR3 sequence: CASSPPGPGELFF. In nucleotides, the CDR3 is TGTGCCAGCTCACCACCGGGGCCCGGGGAGCTGTTTTTT.

This chain joins TRBV7-2 and TRBJ2-1; D possibly corresponds to TRBD1 (6 bases). Germline CDR1 is SGHTA and CDR2 is FQGNSA. This CDR3 contains 15 residues. The V end was cut by 6 bases, the J end by 0 bases, with 12 bases between. CDR3 sequence (DNA): TGTGCCAGCAGAGAGGGGGTAAGCTCCTACAATGAGCAGTTCTTC. Translation gives CASREGVSSYNEQFF.

Concerning this clone itself: Other DNA sequences in this sample translate to the same CDR3. The rearrangement links TRBV28 to TRBJ1-1; D may be TRBD1 (6 bases). V lost 3 bases to trimming and J lost 2 bases, with 10 bases between them. This CDR3 comprises 14 residues. Looked up from germline, CDR1 is MDHEN and CDR2 is SYDVKM. The CDR3 DNA reads TGTGCCAGCAGTTTGGGGGGGCTAAACACTGAAGCTTTCTTT. Its protein is CASSLGGLNTEAFF.

The chain joins TRBV7-6 to TRBJ2-2; unclear D gene. This CDR3 has 14 amino acids. Germline-derived CDR1 and CDR2 are SGHVS and FNYEAQ. V gave up 4 bases and J gave up 1 base, with 7 bases separating them. CDR3 bases: TGTGCCAGCAGCTCCGCAGGGAACACCGGGGAGCTGTTTTTT. Translating it yields CASSSAGNTGELFF.

This clone has a handful of counts. The chain is built from TRBV27 and TRBJ1-2; D might be TRBD1 (6 bases). The germline V gene has CDR1 MNHEY and CDR2 SMNVEV (reference sequence). This CDR3 has 13 residues. V lost 7 bases and J lost 4, with 13 bases in between. The CDR3 bases are TGTGCCAGCACAGGACAGAACTCCTATGGCTACACCTTC. Protein sequence: CASTGQNSYGYTF.

This chain links TRBV6-5 with TRBJ2-3, with a weak D call TRBD2 (7 bases). Trimming pared 8 bases from V and 5 bases from J, leaving 20 bases between. CDR3 length: 15 amino acids. Germline assignment: CDR1 MNHEY and CDR2 SVGAGI. Here the CDR3 DNA reads TGTGCCAGCCGTACGGCGGGGGCGTCTAGAGATACGCAGTATTTT. It codes for CASRTAGASRDTQYF.

This clone was observed a single time. This rearrangement joins TRBV5-8 to TRBJ1-1, with TRBD1 identical over 9 bases. The CDR3 extends over 15 amino acids. Germline V lookup: CDR1 SGHTS, CDR2 YDEGEE. Germline trimming cut 3 bases from V and 5 bases from J; bases unmatched to any gene: 8. The CDR3, as DNA: TGTGCCAGCAGCTCAAGGACAGGGGCGAGAACTGAAGCTTTCTTT. Amino acid sequence: CASSSRTGARTEAFF.

Notes on this clone: Mismatch with germline at one junction end may stem from a read error. V gene TRBV6-5 combines with J gene TRBJ2-4, with D possibly TRBD2 on 7 matching bases. The CDR3 totals 15 residues. The germline V gene encodes CDR1 MNHEY and CDR2 SVGAGI. This chain's CDR3 is CASRYSWGGGNIQYF. DNA for the CDR3: TGTGCCAGCAGATACTCGTGGGGGGGCGGTAACATTCAGTACTTC.

This clone was counted a few times. The chain is built from TRBV7-8 and TRBJ2-7; 8 nucleotides agree with TRBD2. CDR1 SGHVS and CDR2 FQNEAQ come from the germline V gene. CDR3 size: 15 residues. J was trimmed by 6 bases and V by 1 base; bases with no gene match: 8. The CDR3 loop is CASSLESGSVSEQYF. In DNA form, the CDR3 reads TGTGCCAGCAGCTTAGAGAGCGGGAGTGTTTCCGAGCAGTACTTC. Together with reference TRBV7-8 and TRBJ2-7, the CDR3 gives the full variable domain: GAGVSQSPRYKVAKRGQDVALRCDPISGHVSLFWYQQALGQGPEFLTYFQNEAQLDKSGLPSDRFFAERPEGSVSTLKIQRTQQEDSAVYLCASSLESGSVSEQYFGPGTRLTVT.

This clone has just one count. The J gene is TRBJ2-6, the V gene TRBV7-2; D may be TRBD2 (5 bases). This CDR3 spans 16 amino acids. Germline CDR1 is SGHTA and CDR2 is FQGNSA. V lost 3 bases and J lost 4, with 13 bases in between. In nucleotides, the CDR3 is TGTGCCAGCAGCTTCTTGCGGGCTTCCGGGGCCAACGTCCTGACTTTC. This codes for CASSFLRASGANVLTF.

With respect to this clone: Other DNA sequences from this sample encode an identical CDR3 as well. The V call is TRBV28, the J call TRBJ1-4; the D gene is possibly TRBD1 (5 bases). V was clipped by 3 bases and J by 4 bases, with 12 bases between them. This CDR3 contains 15 residues. Germline V gives CDR1 MDHEN, CDR2 SYDVKM. The CDR3 DNA is TGTGCCAGCAGTTTCCGGGGAGGGGTTAATGAAAAACTGTTTTTT. This encodes CASSFRGGVNEKLFF.

The chain links TRBV19 to TRBJ2-2; 9 nucleotides line up with TRBD2. CDR3 size: 15 residues. CDR1 is LNHDA and CDR2 is SQIVND in the germline V gene (reference sequence). The V and J ends lost 7 bases and 7 bases, in that order; junction bases with no gene match: 10. CDR3 nucleotide sequence: TGTGCCAGTACTCGTAGCGGGAGAGTCTTCGGGGAGCTGTTTTTT. As protein: CASTRSGRVFGELFF. The full variable domain, completed using reference TRBV19 and TRBJ2-2, is DGGITQSPKYLFRKEGQNVTLSCEQNLNHDAMYWYRQDPGQGLRLIYYSQIVNDFQKGDIAEGYSVSREKKESFPLTVTSAQKNPTAFYLCASTRSGRVFGELFFGEGSRLTVL.

The rearrangement joins TRBV9 to TRBJ2-2; TRBD2 agrees at 8 bases. CDR3 length equals 15 residues. The V gene end was trimmed by 3 bases and the J gene end by 5 bases; junction bases not matched to a gene: 6. Germline CDR1 is SGDLS and CDR2 is YYNGEE. This chain's CDR3 is CASSAGGRDTGELFF. The CDR3 DNA sequence: TGTGCCAGCAGCGCGGGGGGGAGGGATACCGGGGAGCTGTTTTTT.

The J gene is TRBJ2-2, the V gene TRBV11-3; TRBD1 agrees at 11 bases. CDR1 and CDR2 from the germline V gene are SGHNT and YENEEA. The V gene end was trimmed by 2 bases and the J gene end by 8 bases; junction bases not matched to a gene: 4. The CDR3 is 15 amino acids. CDR3 bases: TGTGCCAGCAGCTTATGGACAGGGGGCCAGGGGGAGCTGTTTTTT. The encoded protein is CASSLWTGGQGELFF. The entire variable domain, with the rest obtained from reference TRBV11-3 and TRBJ2-2, is as follows: EAGVVQSPRYKIIEKKQPVAFWCNPISGHNTLYWYLQNLGQGPELLIRYENEEAVDDSQLPKDRFSAERLKGVDSTLKIQPAELGDSAVYLCASSLWTGGQGELFFGEGSRLTVL.

The chain carries TRBV7-2 and TRBJ2-7; TRBD2 aligns across 8 bases. CDR1 is SGHTA, CDR2 FQGNSA, per germline. This CDR3 comprises 16 residues. Germline trimming cut 6 bases from V and 4 bases from J; bases unmatched to any gene: 14. DNA for the CDR3: TGTGCCAGCAGTCCCCCGGGGGGGCGGGGCTCTTACGAGCAGTACTTC. Its protein product is CASSPPGGRGSYEQYF.

This chain links TRBV19 with TRBJ1-2; 8 nucleotides match TRBD1. This CDR3 has 16 residues. CDR1 is LNHDA, CDR2 SQIVND, per germline (reference sequence). The V segment lost 1 base and the J segment 4 bases; nucleotides outside the gene matches: 8. CDR3 amino acids: CASSIAGRGLLYGYTF. DNA of the CDR3: TGTGCCAGTAGTATAGCGGGCAGGGGGCTTCTCTATGGCTACACCTTC.

This chain joins TRBV5-1 and TRBJ1-1; TRBD1 agrees at 9 bases. The CDR3 loop spans 16 amino acids. Unmatched junction bases numbered 11, after V lost 4 bases and J lost 4 bases. From germline, CDR1 is SGHRS and CDR2 YFSETQ. The CDR3 reads CASSNPTGGAGTEAFF. The CDR3 bases are TGCGCCAGCAGCAACCCAACAGGGGGCGCGGGCACTGAAGCTTTCTTT.

The chain uses TRBV9 and TRBJ2-5, with 11 bases aligning to TRBD1. With the DNA end fitting TRBJ2-7 better, the J assignment may be wrong. Germline V gene data show CDR1 as SGDLS and CDR2 as YYNGEE. This CDR3 has 16 amino acids. CDR3 nucleotides: TGTGCCAGCAGCGTAGGGCTAGGACAGGGGGCCTCCGAGCAGTACTTC. Its translation is CASSVGLGQGASEQYF.

V is TRBV4-2 and J is TRBJ2-7; D might be TRBD2 (6 bases). Deletions cut 0 bases from V and 4 bases from J, with 16 bases between. This CDR3 comprises 16 residues. Germline-derived CDR1 and CDR2 are LGHNA and YNFKEQ. The CDR3 coding sequence is TGTGCCAGCAGCCAAGAGGGGCCGGGAGATATTTACGAGCAGTACTTC. Protein: CASSQEGPGDIYEQYF.

The V gene is TRBV6-5, the J gene TRBJ2-7; D ambiguous. V lost 4 bases, J lost 3 bases, and 7 bases lay in between. The CDR3 is 12 amino acids. CDR1 is MNHEY and CDR2 is SVGAGI in the germline V gene. CDR3 coding DNA: TGTGCCAGCAGTTCGACTGACTACGAGCAGTACTTC. Translated, it gives CASSSTDYEQYF.

V usage is TRBV5-1 and J usage is TRBJ2-1; 9 bases align to TRBD2. Trimming took 4 bases from V and 0 from J; bases not matched to a gene: 2. Looked up from germline, CDR1 is SGHRS and CDR2 is YFSETQ. The CDR3 has 15 residues. The CDR3 loop is CASSAGGSSYNEQFF. DNA for the CDR3: TGCGCCAGCAGCGCGGGGGGGAGCTCCTACAATGAGCAGTTCTTC.

The rearrangement joins TRBV7-2 to TRBJ2-3, with 7 bases aligning to TRBD2. The trim removed 4 bases at V and 0 bases at J, leaving 4 bases unmatched. This CDR3 has 15 amino acids. Germline CDR1 and CDR2: SGHTA and FQGNSA. The CDR3 sequence: CASSSSGLSTDTQYF. The CDR3 DNA sequence: TGTGCCAGCAGCTCTAGCGGCCTTAGCACAGATACGCAGTATTTT. Drawing the rest from reference TRBV7-2 and TRBJ2-3, the complete variable domain is GAGVSQSPSNKVTEKGKDVELRCDPISGHTALYWYRQSLGQGLEFLIYFQGNSAPDKSGLPSDRFSAERTGGSVSTLTIQRTQQEDSAVYLCASSSSGLSTDTQYFGPGTRLTVL.

This chain links TRBV19 with TRBJ1-6; no clear D gene. The CDR3 totals 13 residues. Trimming left V 3 bases short and J 7 bases short, with 7 bases between. Looked up from germline, CDR1 is LNHDA and CDR2 is SQIVND (reference sequence). CDR3 DNA sequence: TGTGCCAGTAGTATTGGTCAGAATTCACCCCTCCACTTT. Translating gives CASSIGQNSPLHF. Full variable domain (remainder filled in from reference TRBV19 and TRBJ1-6): DGGITQSPKYLFRKEGQNVTLSCEQNLNHDAMYWYRQDPGQGLRLIYYSQIVNDFQKGDIAEGYSVSREKKESFPLTVTSAQKNPTAFYLCASSIGQNSPLHFGNGTRLTVT.

V usage is TRBV5-1 and J usage is TRBJ2-2; TRBD1 matches at 7 bases. CDR1 is SGHRS, CDR2 YFSETQ, per germline. The CDR3 loop spans 17 amino acids. With V trimmed by 4 bases and J by 8 bases, 17 bases remained unmatched. For the CDR3, the DNA is TGCGCCAGCAGCCAAAGCCTGGCGAGGGGGCTGTCTGGGGAGCTGTTTTTT. Translation gives CASSQSLARGLSGELFF.

This rearrangement joins TRBV15 to TRBJ2-5, with D perhaps matching TRBD2 (5 bases). V lost 3 bases and J 7 bases, leaving 9 bases between the germline ends. CDR1 and CDR2 from the germline V gene are LNHNV and YYDKDF (reference sequence). CDR3 length: 12 residues. This CDR3 reads CATSRTAGTQYF. The DNA for the CDR3 is TGTGCCACCAGCAGGACGGCGGGGACCCAGTACTTC.

CDR3 residues: CASSPSGQGSNYGYTF. The CDR3 DNA follows: TGTGCCAGCAGTCCCTCTGGACAGGGCAGTAACTATGGCTACACCTTC. This chain uses TRBV28 with TRBJ1-2, with 8 bases matching TRBD1. The CDR3 totals 16 residues. J lost 1 base, V lost 5 bases, and 9 bases had no gene match. Germline loops: CDR1 MDHEN, CDR2 SYDVKM.

The rearrangement joins TRBV2 to TRBJ2-7; 12 nucleotides agree with TRBD1. The germline V gene has CDR1 SNHLY and CDR2 FYNNEI. Trimming took 0 bases from V and 4 from J; bases not matched to a gene: 13. The length of the CDR3 is 19 residues. The CDR3 nucleotides are TGTGCCAGCAGTGAAGCCCCAGGGACAGGGGGCTCCTGGACTTACGAGCAGTACTTC. Amino acids: CASSEAPGTGGSWTYEQYF.

The chain recombines TRBV6-9 with TRBJ1-1; 9 bases align to TRBD1. J was trimmed by 3 bases and V by 7 bases; bases with no gene match: 12. The CDR3 spans 16 residues. The germline gives CDR1 MNHGY, CDR2 SVAAGI. CDR3 residues: CASTPPGTGRYTEAFF. The CDR3 region has the DNA TGTGCCAGCACCCCCCCAGGGACAGGGAGGTACACTGAAGCTTTCTTT.